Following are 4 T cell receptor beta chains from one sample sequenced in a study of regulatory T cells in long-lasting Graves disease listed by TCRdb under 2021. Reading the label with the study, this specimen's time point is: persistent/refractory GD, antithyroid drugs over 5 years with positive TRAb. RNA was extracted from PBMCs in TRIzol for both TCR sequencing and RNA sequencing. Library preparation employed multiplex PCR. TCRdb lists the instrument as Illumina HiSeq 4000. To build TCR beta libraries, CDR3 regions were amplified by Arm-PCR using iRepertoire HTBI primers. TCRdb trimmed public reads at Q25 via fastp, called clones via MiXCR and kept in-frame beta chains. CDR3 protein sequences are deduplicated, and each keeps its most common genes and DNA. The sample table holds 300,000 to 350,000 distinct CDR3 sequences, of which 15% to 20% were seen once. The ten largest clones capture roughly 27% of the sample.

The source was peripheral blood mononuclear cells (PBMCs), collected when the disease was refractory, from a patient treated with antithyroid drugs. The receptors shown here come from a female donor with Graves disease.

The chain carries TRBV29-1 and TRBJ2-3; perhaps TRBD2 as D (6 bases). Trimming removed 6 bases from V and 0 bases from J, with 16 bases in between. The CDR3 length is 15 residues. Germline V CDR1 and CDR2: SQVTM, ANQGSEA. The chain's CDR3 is CSVDRDSSSTDTQYF. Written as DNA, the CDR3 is TGCAGCGTGGACCGGGACTCCTCTAGCACAGATACGCAGTATTTT.

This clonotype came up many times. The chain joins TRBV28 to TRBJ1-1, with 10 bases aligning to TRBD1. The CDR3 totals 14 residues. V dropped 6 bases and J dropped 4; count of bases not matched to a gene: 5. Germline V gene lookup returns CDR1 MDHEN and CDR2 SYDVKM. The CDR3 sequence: CASSEGQGGTEAFF. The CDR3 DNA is TGTGCCAGCAGCGAAGGACAGGGGGGCACTGAAGCTTTCTTT.

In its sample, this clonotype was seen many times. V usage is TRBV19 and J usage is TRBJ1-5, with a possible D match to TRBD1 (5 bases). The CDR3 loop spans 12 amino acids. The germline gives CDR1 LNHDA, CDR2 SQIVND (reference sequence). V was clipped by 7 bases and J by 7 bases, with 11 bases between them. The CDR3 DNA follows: TGTGCCAGTACGAGGGGCCTCCAGCCCCAGCATTTT. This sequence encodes CASTRGLQPQHF.

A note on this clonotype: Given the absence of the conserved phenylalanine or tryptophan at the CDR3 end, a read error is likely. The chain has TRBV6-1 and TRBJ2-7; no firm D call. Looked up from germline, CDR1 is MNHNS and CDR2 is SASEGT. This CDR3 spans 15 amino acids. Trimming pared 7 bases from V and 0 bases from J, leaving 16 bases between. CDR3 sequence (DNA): TGTGCCAGCAACCTAGGCTCCGCGCCCTCCTACGAGCAGTACCTC. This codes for CASNLGSAPSYEQYL.